What follows are 5 T cell receptor beta chains derived from one specimen sequenced in a study of blood T cell repertoires in COVID-19. Profiling relied on immunoSEQ multiplex PCR, and the TCRdb table lists in-frame clones only, not all of them. The profile covers fewer than 80,000 clones, with approximately 90% appearing a single time and less than 9% taken by the ten largest. Sequenced input: peripheral blood. Receptors were obtained from a human donor in a cohort sampled during active COVID-19.

The rearrangement links TRBV30 to TRBJ2-5; 9 bases map to TRBD2. With V trimmed by 5 bases and J by 3 bases, 10 bases remained unmatched. This CDR3 contains 15 residues. Germline values: CDR1 GTSNPN, CDR2 SVGIG (reference sequence). Here the CDR3 reads CAWGTSLRGKETQYF. Written as DNA, the CDR3 is TGTGCCTGGGGGACTAGCCTCAGGGGTAAAGAGACCCAGTACTTC.

The V gene is TRBV19, the J gene TRBJ2-3, with D unresolved. Trimming cost V 8 bases and J 8 bases, with 11 bases left between them. CDR3 size: 11 residues. Germline lookup yields CDR1 LNHDA and CDR2 SQIVND (reference sequence). CDR3 region: CASSLGTTQYF. The CDR3 bases are TGTGCCAGTTCTCTAGGAACTACGCAGTATTTT.

J is TRBJ1-1 and V is TRBV19; D is uncertain. This CDR3 is 12 amino acids long. Trimming shortened V by 7 bases and J by 0 bases, and 6 bases separated the two germline ends. CDR1 LNHDA and CDR2 SQIVND come from the germline V gene (reference sequence). CDR3 sequence reads: CASIALNTEAFF. CDR3 nucleotide sequence: TGTGCCAGTATAGCATTGAACACTGAAGCTTTCTTT.

J is TRBJ1-2 and V is TRBV18, with a weak D call TRBD1 (6 bases). The CDR3 spans 19 residues. Germline V gene lookup returns CDR1 KGHSH and CDR2 LQKENI. V was trimmed by 6 bases and J by 2 bases, leaving 28 bases between them. Written as DNA, the CDR3 is TGTGCCAGCTCCACAACTACTCCGGGCGGACAGCCCCTCAACTATGGCTACACCTTC. Its translation is CASSTTTPGGQPLNYGYTF.

The V gene is TRBV28, the J gene TRBJ1-4, with D hard to call. The CDR3 has 15 amino acids. The germline V gene encodes CDR1 MDHEN and CDR2 SYDVKM. V was trimmed by 7 bases and J by 4 bases, leaving 16 bases between them. CDR3 residues: CASTNNGGGNEKLFF. The CDR3 DNA reads as TGTGCCAGCACGAACAATGGAGGCGGTAATGAAAAACTGTTTTTT. Full variable domain (outside the CDR3, taken from reference TRBV28 and TRBJ1-4): DVKVTQSSRYLVKRTGEKVFLECVQDMDHENMFWYRQDPGLGLRLIYFSYDVKMKEKGDIPEGYSVSREKKERFSLILESASTNQTSMYLCASTNNGGGNEKLFFGSGTQLSVL.